These T cell receptor beta chains were read from a single sample in a study of tumor and adjacent non-tumor tissue in lung cancer. TCRdb re-called the multiplex PCR reads with MiXCR, one entry per CDR3 protein. The profile shows around 120,000 distinct CDR3 sequences, about 66% of them singletons. Sequenced input: lung tumor tissue. The receptors stem from a man aged 25 to 40 with non-small cell lung cancer. Both conserved end residues are part of each CDR3. D genes are given only for firm matches. The listing skips clone size in some rows; elsewhere it reads once, few, many or a size class.

d_call: .
clone_size: .
j_call: TRBJ1-1
v_call: TRBV30
cdr3_nt: TGTGCCTGGAGTCGAAGGACTGAAGCTTTCTTT
cdr3_aa: CAWSRRTEAFF

d_call: .
clone_size: many
j_call: TRBJ2-1
v_call: TRBV11-2
cdr3_nt: TGTGCCAGCAGCGCTTACCCCTCTAGAGAGCAGTTCTTC
cdr3_aa: CASSAYPSREQFF

d_call: .
clone_size: .
j_call: TRBJ1-4
v_call: TRBV11-2
cdr3_nt: TGTGCCAGCGCGGCCCAGTTCGGGTATGATGAACTGTTTTTT
cdr3_aa: CASAAQFGYDELFF

d_call: TRBD2
clone_size: .
j_call: TRBJ2-7
v_call: TRBV12-3/TRBV12-4
cdr3_nt: TGTACCAGCAGTGGGACTAGCGGAGGGGGTGAGCAGTACTTC
cdr3_aa: CTSSGTSGGGEQYF

d_call: .
clone_size: .
j_call: TRBJ2-7
v_call: TRBV29-1
cdr3_nt: .
cdr3_aa: CSVAVGTGGHGQYF

d_call: .
clone_size: many
j_call: TRBJ2-7
v_call: TRBV13
cdr3_nt: TGTGCCAGCAGCTTAGCGGTCAGCTCCTACGAGCAGTACTTC
cdr3_aa: CASSLAVSSYEQYF

d_call: TRBD2
clone_size: once
j_call: TRBJ2-7
v_call: TRBV10-3
cdr3_nt: TGTGCCCCCGGGACTAGCGGCTCCTATGAGCAGTACTTC
cdr3_aa: CAPGTSGSYEQYF

d_call: .
clone_size: many
j_call: TRBJ1-1
v_call: TRBV6-1
cdr3_nt: TGTGCCAGCATTCTGGTAAGCTTTAGAGGTGACACTGAAGCTTTCTTT
cdr3_aa: CASILVSFRGDTEAFF

d_call: .
clone_size: .
j_call: TRBJ1-3
v_call: TRBV2
cdr3_nt: TGTGCCAGCCGCGGGCAGGGAAACACCATATATTTT
cdr3_aa: CASRGQGNTIYF

d_call: .
clone_size: .
j_call: TRBJ2-3
v_call: TRBV11-2
cdr3_nt: TGTGCCAGCAGCTCCCGGGCGAGTGCTTGGGGCACAGATAGGCAGTATTTT
cdr3_aa: CASSSRASAWGTDRQYF

d_call: TRBD1
clone_size: .
j_call: TRBJ2-3
v_call: TRBV24-1
cdr3_nt: TGTGCCACCGAGACAGGGGGCGATGATACGCAGTATTTT
cdr3_aa: CATETGGDDTQYF

d_call: TRBD2
clone_size: .
j_call: TRBJ2-5
v_call: TRBV4-1
cdr3_nt: TGCGCCGGCAACCAAATGGGAACTAGCGGTGGAGAGACCCAGTACTTC
cdr3_aa: CAGNQMGTSGGETQYF

d_call: TRBD2
clone_size: many
j_call: TRBJ2-7
v_call: TRBV20-1
cdr3_nt: TGCAGTGCTAGGTCCGGACGGGGGGTGTACGAGCAGTACTTC
cdr3_aa: CSARSGRGVYEQYF

d_call: .
clone_size: .
j_call: TRBJ2-5
v_call: TRBV20-1
cdr3_nt: TGCAGTGCTAGACTATGCCGGAGGGCATATGCGGAGACCCAGTACTTC
cdr3_aa: CSARLCRRAYAETQYF

d_call: .
clone_size: .
j_call: TRBJ2-3
v_call: TRBV5-6
cdr3_nt: TGTGCCAGCAGCCTTAGCGTGCAGAGCACAGATACGCAGTATTTT
cdr3_aa: CASSLSVQSTDTQYF

d_call: .
clone_size: .
j_call: TRBJ2-3
v_call: TRBV11-2
cdr3_nt: TGTGCCAGCAGCGTCTGGTTAGATACGCGGTATTTT
cdr3_aa: CASSVWLDTRYF

d_call: .
clone_size: many
j_call: TRBJ1-2
v_call: TRBV29-1
cdr3_nt: TGCAGCGTTGACGAGGGGAGGGTCTACACCTTC
cdr3_aa: CSVDEGRVYTF

d_call: .
clone_size: .
j_call: TRBJ2-7
v_call: TRBV12-3/TRBV12-4
cdr3_nt: TGTGCCAGCAGTTTCATCACCATTGGCGGCGAGCAGCACTTC
cdr3_aa: CASSFITIGGEQHF

d_call: .
clone_size: .
j_call: TRBJ1-2
v_call: TRBV29-1
cdr3_nt: TGCAGCGGTAAGACTGGGTCAGGCTACATCTTC
cdr3_aa: CSGKTGSGYIF

d_call: TRBD1
clone_size: many
j_call: TRBJ1-5
v_call: TRBV6-9
cdr3_nt: TGTGCCAGCAGTTATTGGGACAGGCGCCATGAACGGCCCCAGCATTTT
cdr3_aa: CASSYWDRRHERPQHF

d_call: .
clone_size: once
j_call: TRBJ2-7
v_call: TRBV11-2
cdr3_nt: TGTGTCAGCGGGCCGGGGACGGCGGCCTACGAGCAGTACTTC
cdr3_aa: CVSGPGTAAYEQYF

d_call: .
clone_size: few
j_call: TRBJ2-7
v_call: TRBV12-3/TRBV12-4
cdr3_nt: TGTGCCAGCAGAAGACTAACGGGGTCAGGGGAGCAGTATTTC
cdr3_aa: CASRRLTGSGEQYF

d_call: .
clone_size: many
j_call: TRBJ1-1
v_call: TRBV12-3/TRBV12-4
cdr3_nt: TGTGCCACGCTGTCAGGGGCATCGAACACTGAAGCTTTCTTT
cdr3_aa: CATLSGASNTEAFF

d_call: TRBD1
clone_size: many
j_call: TRBJ2-4
v_call: TRBV12-3/TRBV12-4
cdr3_nt: TGTGCCAGCAGCAACGGACAGGGGCGAGACAAAAACATTCAGTACTTC
cdr3_aa: CASSNGQGRDKNIQYF